This TCR beta chain emerged from a study of CD8+ T cells in alopecia areata. As regards this clone: Its antigen is still unknown.

Points from the study as a whole: Clonality was higher in lesional than normal scalp, especially in alopecia totalis/universalis. TCRs were shared less clearly across patients than in mice, possibly for HLA-related reasons. Scalp samples also yield sequences of resident alphabeta T cells from normal skin.

After isolation, RNA underwent reverse transcription to generate cDNA as the sequencing template. Only in-frame clones appear in the TCRdb table, and some are missing; sequencing was by immunoSEQ multiplex PCR. The sample carries 12,000 or so clones, approximately 60% recorded once. Alopecia areata patients had lesional scalp punch biopsies and peripheral blood taken from them. Germline V lookup: CDR1 MGHRA, CDR2 YSYEKL. The CDR3 sequence is 13 residues long. V lost 4 bases to trimming and J lost 1 base, with 7 bases between them. The receptor was derived from a human donor with alopecia areata. The sequenced sample consisted of skin. This chain links TRBV4-1 with TRBJ1-1; D unclear. CDR3 amino acids: CASSPRANTEAFF. As DNA, the CDR3 is TGCGCCAGCAGCCCCCGGGCGAACACTGAAGCTTTCTTT.